This T cell receptor beta chain was identified during a study of early T cells in non-severe SARS-CoV-2 infection (dated by TCRdb to about 2021). Study-level background: Because TCR sequencing was done on bulk RNA from unsorted whole blood, the alpha and beta chains could not be paired. Here is what the overall study found, with its caveats: Matching against VDJdb was skewed toward anti-spike CD8 responses, likely underestimated virus-specific expansions, and missed private and CD4 specificities.

For this clonotype: Its binding antigen is unknown. Base qualities are not at hand, and no much larger clone is one base apart.

CDR1 and CDR2, looked up from the germline V gene, are MNHNS and SASEGT. Its CDR3 holds 16 amino acids, cysteine through phenylalanine. Only the CDR3 DNA stays, 48 bases, in frame from base 1. V is trimmed back by 10 bases and J by 1 base, and the junction contains 12 bases that no gene match accounts for. Libraries came from 5' RACE. This sample was sequenced with a NextSeq 500. Unique molecular identifiers were attached to individual cDNA molecules in the TCR library protocol so that sequencing error and PCR bias could be corrected. TCR alpha and beta chains were both sequenced, and the abundances of alpha and beta sequences in each sample were closely correlated with each other. Per the original workflow: Decombinator V4 was used to annotate TCR sequences for V gene, J gene and CDR3. TCRs were defined as expanded if a significant change between any two time points was detected under a Poisson model with p below 0.0001. TCR abundances were normalised to the total number of TCRs sequenced per sample and expressed as counts per million. TRAV1-2 paired with TRAJ12, TRAJ20 or TRAJ33 defined MAIT TCRs, while TRAV10 paired with TRAJ18 defined iNKT TCRs. VDJdb, accessed 1 November 2021, was searched for CMV, EBV and SARS-CoV-2 annotated TCRs, with TCRs annotated for multiple antigens excluded. TCRdb reworked the public reads: Q25 trimming with fastp, MiXCR clone assembly, productive beta chains retained. A single entry per CDR3 protein holds the most common genes and DNA from its merged rows. The V and J calls come from TCRdb's annotation, not from the publication. Here the sample has 86,000 or so distinct CDR3 sequences; more than 13% occur a single time. Roughly 3% of the sample belongs to the ten largest clones.

The study was a case-control design nested within a healthcare worker cohort in London, UK, with weekly nasopharyngeal swab PCR tests and blood sampling. Between 23 and 31 March 2020, the week of the UK lockdown, healthcare workers were enrolled and then followed up weekly for as long as 16 weeks. Sequencing was carried out using whole blood. The receptor's source is an adult who was a healthcare worker with PCR-confirmed SARS-CoV-2 infection or an uninfected control (not recorded which). The rearrangement joined TRBV6-1 to TRBJ2-2; TRBD1 aligns with 7 central bases. In nucleotide form, the sequence is TGTGCCACCACCCCACGGGGACAGCTGAACACCGGGGAGCTGTTTTTT. It encodes CATTPRGQLNTGELFF.